This T cell receptor beta chain is drawn from a study of cytomegalovirus exposure and HLA in healthy donors. About the study: Earlier results showed 90 million to 130 million unique TCR beta sequences derived from about 179 million T cells. HLA-typed donors were the source of about 85 million unique TCRs, which an early data release held.

The CDR3 contains 12 residues. V shed 0 bases and J shed 14 bases, with 12 bases lying between them. CDR1 is KGHSH, CDR2 LQKENI, per germline. As to this clone: The target antigen is unknown.

General observations from the study: Researchers reportedly found TCR beta sequences accurately predicted most subjects' HLA-A and HLA-B alleles.

At the time of sampling, donors were nominally healthy, though unrecorded immune exposures were likely. PCR employed 60 Vbeta and 13 Jbeta primers. Only in-frame clones appear in the TCRdb table, and some are missing; sequencing was by immunoSEQ multiplex PCR. The sample includes fewer than 250,000 clones, about 74% of them seen just once. The chain uses TRBV18 and TRBJ2-3; tentatively, D is TRBD2 (5 bases). Material: PBMCs. The receptor was isolated from a woman in her thirties in good health and CMV-seronegative. In nucleotides, the CDR3 is TGTGCCAGCTCACCACCTGGGGAGTCTCGGTATTTT. Encoded protein: CASSPPGESRYF.